This T cell receptor (beta chain) came from a study of T cells in Graves' hyperthyroidism and ophthalmopathy. Overall study findings and caveats: Ophthalmopathy, as predicted by the model, came a median about seven months after the prediction. The blood repertoire included most of the expanded thyroid clonotypes above 0.001.

These patients, aged 18 to 65, had recently diagnosed hyperthyroidism lasting under 2 months. It was uncontrolled infection, other autoimmune disease, pregnancy or lactation that excluded patients. In this sample, this clonotype turned up many times. Its antigen remains unknown. The CDR3 regions of TCR beta were amplified from RNA transcripts. The TCR CDR3 first-round RT-PCR relied on the HTBI primer set. In TCRdb, the multiplex PCR reads were re-called with MiXCR into one record per CDR3 protein. The sample includes about 98,000 distinct CDR3 sequences, roughly 40% of them seen just once. Trimming left V 4 bases short and J 0 bases short, with 11 bases between. This CDR3 contains 15 residues. Germline CDR1 SGHRS, CDR2 YFSETQ.

The specimen sequenced was peripheral blood or thyroid tissue (not recorded which). This sequence originates from a young woman with Graves' hyperthyroidism. The chain carries TRBV5-1 and TRBJ1-5; D unclear. The DNA for the CDR3 is TGCGCCAGCAGCCCGGGAGCGCATAGCAATCAGCCCCAGCATTTT. It encodes CASSPGAHSNQPQHF.